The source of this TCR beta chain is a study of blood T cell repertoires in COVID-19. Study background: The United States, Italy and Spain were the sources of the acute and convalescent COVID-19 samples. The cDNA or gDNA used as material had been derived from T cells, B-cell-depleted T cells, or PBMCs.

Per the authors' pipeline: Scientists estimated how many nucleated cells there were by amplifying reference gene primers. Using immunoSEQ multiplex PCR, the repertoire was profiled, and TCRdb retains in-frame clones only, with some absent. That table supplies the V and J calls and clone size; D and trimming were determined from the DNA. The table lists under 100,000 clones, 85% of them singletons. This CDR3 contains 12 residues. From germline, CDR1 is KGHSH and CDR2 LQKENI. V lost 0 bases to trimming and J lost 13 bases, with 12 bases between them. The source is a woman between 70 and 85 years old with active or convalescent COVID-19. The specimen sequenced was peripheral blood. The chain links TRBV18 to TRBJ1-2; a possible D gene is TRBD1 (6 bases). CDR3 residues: CASSPPVGASTF. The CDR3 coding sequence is TGTGCCAGCTCACCACCGGTGGGGGCGAGCACCTTC.